The 15 T cell receptor beta chains reported below all come from one sample, sequenced in a study of shared T cell receptors in the human thymus. Data came from immunoSEQ multiplex PCR; TCRdb stores just in-frame clones and leaves some out. The data hold 600,000 or so clones, with approximately 89% observed a single time. The data were also submitted as part of a second study, on human thymus T cells.

The sequenced sample consisted of thymocytes. These receptors all come from a boy under two years old with a congenital heart defect.

V gene TRBV28 combines with J gene TRBJ1-1; TRBD1 is a possible D gene (5 bases). V lost 2 bases, J lost 2 bases, and 18 bases lay in between. The CDR3 runs 17 residues. Germline V gives CDR1 MDHEN, CDR2 SYDVKM. CDR3 loop: CASSLMHGQGSNTEAFF. For the CDR3, the DNA is TGTGCCAGCAGTTTAATGCACGGGCAGGGATCCAACACTGAAGCTTTCTTT. The complete variable domain, with remaining parts taken from reference TRBV28 and TRBJ1-1, reads DVKVTQSSRYLVKRTGEKVFLECVQDMDHENMFWYRQDPGLGLRLIYFSYDVKMKEKGDIPEGYSVSREKKERFSLILESASTNQTSMYLCASSLMHGQGSNTEAFFGQGTRLTVV.

The genes are TRBV28 and TRBJ1-5, with D maybe TRBD1 (5 bases). The CDR3 spans 17 residues. Germline loops: CDR1 MDHEN, CDR2 SYDVKM. Trimming took off 5 bases at V and 0 bases at J, with 17 bases between the two ends. This CDR3 reads CASSPHMQGHSNQPQHF. The CDR3 DNA is TGTGCCAGCAGTCCTCACATGCAGGGCCATAGCAATCAGCCCCAGCATTTT.

This chain uses TRBV7-2 with TRBJ2-5, with 10 bases lining up with TRBD2. The CDR3 is 15 amino acids. CDR1 and CDR2 (germline): SGHTA, FQGNSA. The trim removed 5 bases at V and 7 bases at J, leaving 10 bases unmatched. For the CDR3, the DNA is TGTGCCAGCAGCGACGGACTAGCGGATGGAGGGACCCAGTACTTC. This translates into CASSDGLADGGTQYF.

The rearrangement joins TRBV4-2 to TRBJ1-2; tentatively, D is TRBD1 (5 bases). V lost 0 bases to trimming and J lost 1 base, with 12 bases between them. The V gene's germline CDR1 is LGHNA and CDR2 YNFKEQ. CDR3 size: 16 residues. CDR3 in amino acids: CASSQDLGGGNYGYTF. In DNA form, the CDR3 reads TGTGCCAGCAGCCAAGACCTTGGGGGGGGTAACTATGGCTACACCTTC.

The chain combines TRBV5-1 with TRBJ1-2, with D perhaps TRBD1 (5 bases). The CDR3 consists of 15 residues. V was trimmed by 0 bases and J by 3 bases, leaving 12 bases between them. From germline, CDR1 is SGHRS and CDR2 YFSETQ. This chain's CDR3 is CASSLASGLDYGYTF. The CDR3 nucleotides are TGCGCCAGCAGCTTGGCGTCAGGGTTGGACTATGGCTACACCTTC.

This chain joins TRBV27 and TRBJ2-7, with D possibly matching TRBD2 (7 bases). The V and J ends lost 2 bases and 0 bases respectively, with 11 bases between them. CDR1 and CDR2 (germline): MNHEY, SMNVEV (reference sequence). This CDR3 has 15 residues. CDR3 DNA sequence: TGTGCCAGCAGTTTAACGGGGGGCCTCTCCTACGAGCAGTACTTC. It encodes CASSLTGGLSYEQYF.

The chain uses TRBV9 and TRBJ2-7; TRBD2 aligns across 7 bases. This CDR3 spans 15 amino acids. From germline, CDR1 is SGDLS and CDR2 YYNGEE. The ends lost 0 bases at V and 2 bases at J; junction bases unmatched: 5. CDR3 residues: CASSVGERDTYEQYF. The CDR3 bases are TGTGCCAGCAGCGTAGGCGAGCGGGATACCTACGAGCAGTACTTC.

The rearrangement joins TRBV4-1 to TRBJ1-2, with D perhaps TRBD1 (5 bases). V lost 0 bases to trimming and J lost 8 bases, with 16 bases between them. Germline-derived CDR1 and CDR2 are MGHRA and YSYEKL. CDR3 length: 15 amino acids. This chain's CDR3 is CASSQEARQLGGYTF. DNA for the CDR3: TGCGCCAGCAGCCAAGAGGCCCGACAGCTGGGGGGCTACACCTTC.

This chain connects TRBV7-6 to TRBJ2-3, with TRBD2 matching 9 bases. J lost 4 bases, V lost 2 bases, and 4 bases had no gene match. The germline V gene has CDR1 SGHVS and CDR2 FNYEAQ. CDR3 length equals 15 residues. CDR3 residues: CASSLQRGASDTQYF. As DNA, the CDR3 is TGTGCCAGCAGCTTACAGCGGGGGGCGTCAGATACGCAGTATTTT.

In this sample, this clone turned up once. The chain joins TRBV6-5 to TRBJ1-5, with TRBD1 identical over 8 bases. The length of the CDR3 is 14 residues. The germline CDR1 and CDR2 sequences are MNHEY and SVGAGI. The V and J ends lost 6 bases and 4 bases, in that order; junction bases with no gene match: 5. The chain's CDR3 is CASRADRGNQPQHF. The CDR3 DNA follows: TGTGCCAGCAGAGCCGACAGGGGAAATCAGCCCCAGCATTTT.

This clone has only one observation. The chain combines TRBV4-1 with TRBJ2-4; D might be TRBD2 (6 bases). The CDR3 spans 17 residues. Germline V gives CDR1 MGHRA, CDR2 YSYEKL. The V end was cut by 0 bases, the J end by 1 base, with 13 bases between. CDR3 coding DNA: TGCGCCAGCAGCCAAGATCTCGGAGGGGAGGCCAAAAACATTCAGTACTTC. Encoded protein: CASSQDLGGEAKNIQYF.

The rearrangement joins TRBV27 to TRBJ2-7, with 8 nucleotides matching TRBD1. CDR1 is MNHEY, CDR2 SMNVEV, per germline (reference sequence). J was trimmed by 8 bases and V by 3 bases; bases with no gene match: 15. CDR3 length equals 16 residues. The CDR3 DNA reads TGTGCCAGCAGTTTTGGCAGGGGGCTACCCTCGTACCAGCAGTACTTC. Its protein is CASSFGRGLPSYQQYF.

The rearrangement joins TRBV28 to TRBJ1-5; D is perhaps TRBD1 (5 bases). The length of the CDR3 is 14 residues. CDR1 and CDR2 from the germline V gene are MDHEN and SYDVKM. V shed 7 bases and J shed 3 bases, with 13 bases lying between them. The CDR3 region has the DNA TGTGCCAGCACCGAGGAGGGGTCCAATCAGCCCCAGCATTTT. Translation: CASTEEGSNQPQHF.

The V call is TRBV14, the J call TRBJ1-1; 7 nucleotides line up with TRBD1. This CDR3 has 14 amino acids. Trimming at V came to 2 bases and at J to 4 bases, leaving 4 bases not matched to a gene. The germline V gene has CDR1 SGHDN and CDR2 FVKESK. The CDR3 nucleotides read TGTGCCAGCAGCCAATCCGCAGGGGGCACTGAAGCTTTCTTT. Protein product: CASSQSAGGTEAFF.

The chain couples TRBV9 to TRBJ2-7, with 10 bases fitting TRBD1. The CDR3 runs 16 residues. V lost 4 bases and J lost 4; bases outside the gene matches: 11. Germline V gives CDR1 SGDLS, CDR2 YYNGEE. Written as DNA, the CDR3 is TGTGCCAGCAGCCCGAGAGGCGACAGGGGGCAATACGAGCAGTACTTC. It yields the protein CASSPRGDRGQYEQYF.